The clone carrying this T cell receptor (beta chain) was counted between two and nine times. Its matching antigen is unknown. Primed by a sample-barcoded 5' primer and a J-beta primer mix, a second PCR proceeded for roughly 6 to 12 cycles. Each cDNA molecule received a tag from a template-switch adaptor that had 12 random nucleotides. MiXCR was run by TCRdb on the 5' RACE reads, yielding one entry per CDR3 protein. The sample holds hundreds of thousands of distinct CDR3 sequences, over 20% seen once. The CDR3 spans 15 residues. The V gene end was trimmed by 3 bases and the J gene end by 5 bases; junction bases not matched to a gene: 4. This specimen belongs to a study of blood T cells in healthy people across ages. All donors came from Russia, were Caucasian and healthy, and spanned ages roughly 6 to 100. Study-level points and caveats: Measured against age, TCR beta diversity per million T cells decreased in a roughly linear manner. Researchers said unsorted PBMCs prevented a conclusive naive versus antigen-experienced comparison.

This TCR came from a man in his sixties or seventies in good health. Material for sequencing was blood. This chain uses TRBV12-3 or TRBV12-4 with TRBJ2-1, with TRBD2 identical over 10 bases. CDR3 DNA sequence: TGTGCCAGCAGTTTTGGACTAGCGGCGAACAATGAGCAGTTCTTC. This translates into CASSFGLAANNEQFF.